These T cell receptor beta chains were read from a single sample in a study of blood T cell repertoires in COVID-19. The assay was immunoSEQ multiplex PCR, and TCRdb's table has in-frame clones only and misses some. Of around 140,000 clones in the sample, more than 60% are singletons; the top ten hold 15% to 20%. Sequencing was done on a sample of peripheral blood. The receptors come from a middle-aged man with acute or convalescent COVID-19. Each CDR3 is given with its conserved first and last residue. D genes are given only for firm matches. Not all rows give a size; the values are once, few, many and, for expanded clones, a class.

v_gene: TRBV19; abundance: .; j_gene: TRBJ2-3; d_gene: .; CDR3aa: CASSNTGTDTQYF; CDR3nt: TGTGCCAGTAGCAACACAGGCACAGATACGCAGTATTTT
v_gene: TRBV21-1; abundance: .; j_gene: TRBJ1-3; d_gene: .; CDR3aa: CASNTGTGGGNTIYF; CDR3nt: TGTGCCAGCAACACAGGGACAGGCGGCGGAAACACCATATATTTT
v_gene: TRBV5-1; abundance: .; j_gene: TRBJ2-3; d_gene: .; CDR3aa: CASSPGLQNTDTQYF; CDR3nt: TGCGCCAGCAGCCCGGGACTCCAAAACACAGATACGCAGTATTTT
v_gene: TRBV6-5; abundance: .; j_gene: TRBJ1-2; d_gene: .; CDR3aa: CASRASGIYGYTF; CDR3nt: TGTGCCAGCAGGGCGTCGGGGATCTATGGCTACACCTTC
v_gene: TRBV5-1; abundance: .; j_gene: TRBJ2-3; d_gene: .; CDR3aa: CASSLERSGIYTDTQYF; CDR3nt: TGCGCCAGCAGCTTGGAAAGGAGCGGAATATACACAGATACGCAGTATTTT
v_gene: TRBV12-3/TRBV12-4; abundance: few; j_gene: TRBJ1-2; d_gene: .; CDR3aa: CASSLRGDYGYTF; CDR3nt: TGTGCCAGCAGTTTACGGGGTGACTATGGCTACACCTTC
v_gene: TRBV5-5; abundance: .; j_gene: TRBJ2-1; d_gene: .; CDR3aa: CASSLLGTSYNEQFF; CDR3nt: TGTGCCAGCAGCTTGCTGGGCACGTCCTACAATGAGCAGTTCTTC
v_gene: TRBV2; abundance: .; j_gene: TRBJ1-5; d_gene: TRBD1; CDR3aa: CASSEGGGRNQPQHF; CDR3nt: TGTGCCAGCAGTGAAGGAGGGGGCAGGAATCAGCCCCAGCATTTT
v_gene: TRBV11-2; abundance: .; j_gene: TRBJ1-2; d_gene: TRBD1; CDR3aa: CASSLSPGQGAYGYTF; CDR3nt: TGTGCCAGCAGCTTATCCCCGGGACAGGGGGCTTATGGCTACACCTTC
v_gene: TRBV19; abundance: once; j_gene: TRBJ1-5; d_gene: .; CDR3aa: CASNGIQGLGNQPQHF; CDR3nt: TGTGCCAGTAACGGGATACAGGGTTTGGGGAATCAGCCCCAGCATTTT
v_gene: TRBV5-1; abundance: .; j_gene: TRBJ2-6; d_gene: .; CDR3aa: CASSLESSGANVLTF; CDR3nt: TGCGCCAGCAGCTTGGAGAGCTCTGGGGCCAACGTCCTGACTTTC
v_gene: TRBV6-5; abundance: .; j_gene: TRBJ1-4; d_gene: .; CDR3aa: CASSYGLTEKLFF; CDR3nt: TGTGCCAGCAGTTACGGGCTAACAGAAAAACTGTTTTTT